A selection of T cell receptor beta chains follows, all from one sample in a study of PD-L1 blockade in urothelial cancer. Method: immunoSEQ multiplex PCR; TCRdb's copy keeps in-frame clones and lacks some. The repertoire holds about 37,000 clones, 84% seen once, with 15% to 17% in the top ten. The starting material was PBMCs, obtained around atezolizumab (anti-PD-L1) treatment. The receptors were gathered from a man aged 55 to 70 with urothelial cancer. The CDR3 runs from the conserved cysteine through the conserved F or W. Rows may omit the clone size; those that give it use once, few, many or a size class.

clone size,V gene,J gene,CDR3 protein
NA,TRBV14,TRBJ2-1,CASSPLWDRGFNEQFF
NA,TRBV19,TRBJ1-2,CASSLRRNYGYTF
NA,TRBV7-9,TRBJ2-3,CASSTTLDRRTDTQYF
NA,TRBV7-8,TRBJ1-5,CASSRLNQPQHF
once,TRBV18,TRBJ1-5,CASSLDRYNQPQHF
NA,TRBV25-1,TRBJ2-5,CASSEARGIQETQYF
NA,TRBV6-5,TRBJ2-3,CASSLAVITDTQYF
NA,TRBV9,TRBJ2-7,CASSVVQSGEQYF
NA,TRBV2,TRBJ2-2,CASSGQGNTGELFF
NA,TRBV19,TRBJ1-2,CASSKTGGPLAYGYTF
NA,TRBV5-4,TRBJ2-7,CASRVDSAAYEQYF
NA,TRBV29-1,TRBJ1-1,CSVRTGVYTEAFF
NA,TRBV25-1,TRBJ1-3,CASSATGEIGNTIYF
NA,TRBV10-1,TRBJ2-1,CASSAGYNEQFF
NA,TRBV6-9,TRBJ2-7,CASSYSSGNSYEQYF
once,TRBV11-2,TRBJ1-1,CASSLDLGQPDTEAFF
NA,TRBV9,TRBJ2-1,CASSFLAESSYNEQFF
NA,TRBV28,TRBJ1-4,CASTSRDKVGEKLFF
NA,TRBV12-5,TRBJ2-7,CASGLGQGAYEQYF
NA,TRBV27,TRBJ1-2,CASSGAGSDGYTF
NA,TRBV30,TRBJ2-7,CAWSQDISYEQYF
NA,TRBV14,TRBJ2-7,CASSQHTGLAVYEQYF
NA,TRBV10-2,TRBJ1-2,CASSEAGSYGYTF
NA,TRBV9,TRBJ1-3,CASSSPRGGQLYGNTIYF
few,TRBV2,TRBJ2-1,CASSELLANEQFF
NA,TRBV28,TRBJ2-7,CASKNPQEISSF
NA,TRBV2,TRBJ2-2,CASRGDRANTGELFF
NA,TRBV6-1,TRBJ1-2,CASCQDSNYGYTF
NA,TRBV27,TRBJ2-1,CASSLVAEGYNEQFF
NA,TRBV5-1,TRBJ1-2,CASSPTRGGSDGYTF
NA,TRBV14,TRBJ1-2,CASSTDRTYGYTF
NA,TRBV5-1,TRBJ2-1,CASSTAGGSYNEQFF
NA,TRBV9,TRBJ2-5,CASSPGTSGSGGYQETQYF
NA,TRBV21-1,TRBJ2-3,CASSKVGTRRGSTDTQYF
NA,TRBV7-6,TRBJ2-1,CASSLASRGNEQFF
NA,TRBV9,TRBJ2-7,CASSPNLKKTGAHEQYF
NA,TRBV5-4,TRBJ2-5,CASSRLAGGGGKETQYF
NA,TRBV18,TRBJ2-5,CASSPRGGLAETQYF
NA,TRBV30,TRBJ1-6,CAWSSDRGGNNSPLHF
NA,TRBV27,TRBJ2-7,CASSRIRDSYEQYF
NA,TRBV6-5,TRBJ2-7,CASSYLGQGGEQYF
NA,TRBV5-1,TRBJ2-6,CASSATGTGANVLTF
NA,TRBV11-2,TRBJ1-2,CASSTMQGGRGNYGYTF
NA,TRBV19,TRBJ2-3,CASSPGQGGDTQYF
NA,TRBV5-1,TRBJ1-2,CASRPDRGLYGYTF
NA,TRBV28,TRBJ2-1,CASRMRGSSYNEQFF
NA,TRBV5-6,TRBJ2-2,CASSLAGQPTPNTGELFF
NA,TRBV7-9,TRBJ2-7,CASRRLTGVGYEQYF
NA,TRBV6-6,TRBJ2-7,CASRMDRPGGEQYF
once,TRBV7-9,TRBJ2-1,CASSYQGGNEQFF
NA,TRBV12-5,TRBJ2-2,CASGLGTVDGELFF
NA,TRBV11-2,TRBJ2-1,CASSWGTSATGEQFF
once,TRBV7-9,TRBJ2-3,CASSWEGSDTQYF
few,TRBV7-2,TRBJ2-4,CASSTSGPKNIQYF
NA,TRBV5-1,TRBJ1-1,CASSTDSEAFF